The next 20 T cell receptor beta chains were all read from a single sample in a study of PD-1 blockade in classical Hodgkin lymphoma. Clones were sequenced by immunoSEQ multiplex PCR, and TCRdb holds only the in-frame ones, with some missing. In the table there are under 75,000 clones, more than 75% of which are singletons. Every single patient, without exception, relapsed after autologous stem cell transplantation, and brentuximab vedotin exposure varied. The sample here was peripheral blood mononuclear cells (PBMCs), taken before the second cycle of nivolumab. The origin of the receptors is a human donor with classical Hodgkin lymphoma.

The rearrangement joins TRBV11-2 to TRBJ2-7; no reliable D call. Per germline, CDR1 SGHAT and CDR2 FQNNGV. V lost 3 bases and J lost 7, with 10 bases in between. This CDR3 is built from 12 residues. DNA of the CDR3: TGTGCCAGCAGCTTCGATGGGCGAGAGCAGTACTTC. It encodes CASSFDGREQYF.

The chain is built from TRBV30 and TRBJ1-1, with TRBD1 as a possible D gene (5 bases). CDR1 GTSNPN and CDR2 SVGIG come from the germline V gene (reference sequence). The CDR3 runs 16 residues. The germline V and J ends were trimmed by 0 bases and 1 base, with 15 bases remaining between them. The CDR3 reads CAWSVLTGTGNTEAFF. Written as DNA, the CDR3 is TGTGCCTGGAGTGTTTTAACCGGGACTGGGAACACTGAAGCTTTCTTT. Drawing the rest from reference TRBV30 and TRBJ1-1, the complete variable domain is SQTIHQWPATLVQPVGSPLSLECTVEGTSNPNLYWYRQAAGRGLQLLFYSVGIGQISSEVPQNLSASRPQDRQFILSSKKLLLSDSGFYLCAWSVLTGTGNTEAFFGQGTRLTVV.

V and J are TRBV11-2 and TRBJ2-1, with D possibly being TRBD2 (5 bases). The CDR3 extends over 13 amino acids. Germline V gene lookup returns CDR1 SGHAT and CDR2 FQNNGV. V lost 3 bases and J lost 9, with 12 bases in between. DNA of the CDR3: TGTGCCAGCAGCTTGTTAACTAGTAGTGAGCAGTTCTTC. Translation: CASSLLTSSEQFF.

The chain links TRBV21-1 to TRBJ1-4. TRBV21-1 is reported as a pseudogene. The CDR3 totals 11 residues. CDR3 nucleotide sequence: TGTGCCAGCAATACGTTCGAAAAACTGTTTTTT. Protein sequence: CASNTFEKLFF.

Worth noting for this clone: The sample has other DNA sequences that encode this CDR3 too. This chain joins TRBV6-5 and TRBJ1-2, with 9 bases matching TRBD1. Germline CDR1 reads MNHEY; CDR2 reads SVGAGI. V lost 2 bases, J lost 3 bases, and 4 bases stayed unmatched. This CDR3 comprises 15 residues. The CDR3 reads CASSYSGTGYYGYTF. The CDR3 region has the DNA TGTGCCAGCAGTTACAGCGGGACAGGGTACTATGGCTACACCTTC.

V gene TRBV5-1 combines with J gene TRBJ1-5; D unresolved. Trimming shortened V by 0 bases and J by 4 bases, and 11 bases separated the two germline ends. From germline, CDR1 is SGHRS and CDR2 YFSETQ. CDR3 length: 15 residues. The DNA for the CDR3 is TGCGCCAGCAGCTTGGAACCCGCGTTTAATCAGCCCCAGCATTTT. Translation: CASSLEPAFNQPQHF.

V gene TRBV10-3 combines with J gene TRBJ2-3; D unclear. Germline CDR1 ENHRY, CDR2 SYGVKD. V was clipped by 2 bases and J by 0 bases, with 9 bases between them. This CDR3 is 15 amino acids long. CDR3 nucleotides: TGTGCCATCAGTGAGAGGGCGGCTAGCACAGATACGCAGTATTTT. Translated: CAISERAASTDTQYF.

The chain combines TRBV5-1 with TRBJ1-1, with 8 bases that match TRBD1. The CDR3 totals 15 residues. Losses at the gene ends were 0 bases for V and 5 bases for J; bases not matched to a gene: 6. CDR1 and CDR2 from the germline V gene are SGHRS and YFSETQ. In nucleotides, the CDR3 is TGCGCCAGCAGCTTGGGACAGGGGAGTGGGACTGAAGCTTTCTTT. Residues: CASSLGQGSGTEAFF.

The chain links TRBV28 to TRBJ2-5, with TRBD2 identical over 7 bases. Germline V gives CDR1 MDHEN, CDR2 SYDVKM. V lost 6 bases, J lost 4 bases, and 11 bases stayed unmatched. The CDR3 runs to 15 residues. CDR3 region: CASRPSGSGVETQYF. CDR3 coding DNA: TGTGCCAGCAGACCCTCGGGGAGCGGGGTAGAGACCCAGTACTTC.

This clone was seen once. This chain joins TRBV5-1 and TRBJ2-1, with D perhaps TRBD1 (6 bases). The CDR3 consists of 15 residues. Germline CDR1 reads SGHRS; CDR2 reads YFSETQ. Trimming pared 1 base from V and 8 bases from J, leaving 16 bases between. The CDR3 protein is CASSLSGTAGDEQFF. The CDR3 DNA is TGCGCCAGCAGCTTGTCTGGAACAGCAGGGGATGAGCAGTTCTTC.

V gene TRBV6-1 combines with J gene TRBJ1-2, with TRBD1 identical over 10 bases. Germline trimming cut 2 bases from V and 9 bases from J; bases unmatched to any gene: 6. CDR3 size: 14 residues. Germline V gene sequence: CDR1 MNHNS, CDR2 SASEGT. Here the CDR3 DNA reads TGTGCCAGCAGTGAACCGGGACAGGGGATTAGCTACACCTTC. Its protein is CASSEPGQGISYTF.

This chain connects TRBV5-1 to TRBJ2-7; no reliable D call. Germline V lookup: CDR1 SGHRS, CDR2 YFSETQ. V dropped 0 bases and J dropped 2 bases, with 12 bases sitting between them. CDR3 size: 15 residues. CDR3 nucleotides: TGCGCCAGCAGCTTGGTACCCCAAGCAGCCTACGAGCAGTACTTC. Its translation: CASSLVPQAAYEQYF.

The rearrangement joins TRBV4-1 to TRBJ2-7, with D possibly TRBD1 on 6 matching bases. The V end lost 2 bases, the J end lost 7 bases, and 15 bases lay between the germline ends. CDR3 size: 14 residues. In germline, CDR1 is MGHRA, CDR2 YSYEKL. The CDR3 here is CASSQYMDRHEQYF. DNA of the CDR3: TGCGCCAGCAGCCAATATATGGACAGACATGAGCAGTACTTC.

The rearrangement links TRBV19 to TRBJ2-6; either TRBD1 or TRBD2 may supply D (6 bases each). This CDR3 has 16 amino acids. CDR1 is LNHDA, CDR2 SQIVND, per germline (reference sequence). Trimming cost V 5 bases and J 4 bases, with 15 bases left between them. The CDR3 reads CASSATGAWGANVLTF. CDR3 nucleotide sequence: TGTGCCAGTAGTGCCACGGGGGCGTGGGGGGCCAACGTCCTGACTTTC.

The CDR3 region is CASSSDPGPQETQYF. The CDR3 nucleotides are TGTGCCAGCAGCTCCGACCCGGGCCCTCAAGAGACCCAGTACTTC. V is TRBV11-2 and J is TRBJ2-5; the D is unclear. Trimming pared 4 bases from V and 2 bases from J, leaving 14 bases between. This CDR3 spans 15 amino acids. The germline CDR1 and CDR2 sequences are SGHAT and FQNNGV.

This clone was detected a few times. The J gene is TRBJ2-1, the V gene TRBV6-6; D possibly uses TRBD1 or TRBD2 (6 bases each). Germline V lookup: CDR1 MNHNY, CDR2 SVGAGI (reference sequence). Trimming left V 6 bases short and J 7 bases short, with 13 bases between. The CDR3 length is 13 residues. The CDR3 here is CASRRTGANEQFF. The DNA of the CDR3 is TGTGCCAGCAGAAGGACGGGGGCGAATGAGCAGTTCTTC.

This clone was observed once. This chain uses TRBV7-9 with TRBJ2-6, with D perhaps matching TRBD1 or TRBD2 (5 bases each). The CDR3 is 14 amino acids. V was trimmed by 3 bases and J by 6 bases, leaving 9 bases between them. Germline lookup yields CDR1 SEHNR and CDR2 FQNEAQ (reference sequence). CDR3 DNA sequence: TGTGCCAGCAGCTTGCACGGGGCGGCCAACGTCCTGACTTTC. Translation gives CASSLHGAANVLTF. The full variable domain, with the rest looked up from reference TRBV7-9 and TRBJ2-6, is DTGVSQNPRHKITKRGQNVTFRCDPISEHNRLYWYRQTLGQGPEFLTYFQNEAQLEKSRLLSDRFSAERPKGSFSTLEIQRTEQGDSAMYLCASSLHGAANVLTFGAGSRLTVL.

The chain combines TRBV6-6 with TRBJ1-1; 8 nucleotides line up with TRBD1. The CDR3 totals 13 residues. Germline CDR1 reads MNHNY; CDR2 reads SVGAGI (reference sequence). V shed 7 bases and J 5 bases; nucleotides not matched to a gene: 6. The CDR3 spells CASIETGETEAFF. The CDR3 nucleotides read TGTGCCAGCATAGAGACAGGGGAAACTGAAGCTTTCTTT.

This chain connects TRBV6-6 to TRBJ1-3, with 9 bases that match TRBD1. Germline CDR1 MNHNY, CDR2 SVGAGI (reference sequence). J was trimmed by 2 bases and V by 5 bases; bases with no gene match: 7. The CDR3 extends over 16 amino acids. Written as DNA, the CDR3 is TGTGCCAGCAGTACCCCCGGGACAGGGACTGGAAACACCATATATTTT. Translated, it gives CASSTPGTGTGNTIYF.

The chain links TRBV5-1 to TRBJ2-1; 7 positions match TRBD2. The length of the CDR3 is 15 residues. The V gene's germline CDR1 is SGHRS and CDR2 YFSETQ. Trimming removed 7 bases from V and 0 bases from J; junction bases left unmatched: 7. The CDR3 nucleotides read TGCGCCAGCTGTCTAGCGGACAACTCCTACAATGAGCAGTTCTTC. Translated, it gives CASCLADNSYNEQFF.